This T cell receptor (beta chain) was sequenced for a study of T cell repertoires in cytomegalovirus infection. Study-wide context: The authors used CMV epitopes that were HLA-C-restricted (recently identified) and HLA-B-restricted (well studied). Findings and caveats of the study: Summed frequency of shared TCR beta families picked out CMV carriers who also had the relevant HLA.

Points on this clonotype: Its antigen is as yet unknown. No conserved phenylalanine or tryptophan is present at the end of the CDR3, so a read error is the likely explanation.

This CDR3 region has 14 residues. The junction had 6 bases not matched to a gene; V was cut back by 1 base and J by 10 bases. The germline V gene encodes CDR1 MGHRA and CDR2 YSYEKL. TCRdb re-analysed the reads in MiXCR, keeping a single row per CDR3 protein. The table records about 920,000 distinct CDR3 sequences, 30% to 40% of them present only once. The input for sequencing was cultured CD8+ T cells from PBMCs, taken from culture after CMV antigen stimulation. The V and J genes are TRBV4-1 and TRBJ1-4; 7 bases agree with TRBD1. This receptor was identified in a human donor in good health (CMV status not recorded). Some clones in this sample may be carry-over from other donors' samples. The CDR3 nucleotides read TGCGCCAGCAGCCAAGTAGGGGGCGCAGGAAAACTGTTTTCT. Translation: CASSQVGGAGKLFS.